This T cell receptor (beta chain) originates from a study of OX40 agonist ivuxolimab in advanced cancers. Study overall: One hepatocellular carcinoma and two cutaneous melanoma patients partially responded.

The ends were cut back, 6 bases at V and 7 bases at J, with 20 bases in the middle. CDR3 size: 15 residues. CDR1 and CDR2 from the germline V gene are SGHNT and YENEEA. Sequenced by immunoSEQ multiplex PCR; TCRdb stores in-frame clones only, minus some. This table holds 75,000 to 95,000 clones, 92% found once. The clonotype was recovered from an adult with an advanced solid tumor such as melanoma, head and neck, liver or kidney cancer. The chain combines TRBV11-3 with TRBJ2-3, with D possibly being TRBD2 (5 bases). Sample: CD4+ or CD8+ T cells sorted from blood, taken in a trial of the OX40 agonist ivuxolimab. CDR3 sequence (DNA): TGTGCCAGCAGTCCTAGGCTAGCTGACCCGTATACGCAGTATTTT. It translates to CASSPRLADPYTQYF. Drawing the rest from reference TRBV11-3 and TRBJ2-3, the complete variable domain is EAGVVQSPRYKIIEKKQPVAFWCNPISGHNTLYWYLQNLGQGPELLIRYENEEAVDDSQLPKDRFSAERLKGVDSTLKIQPAELGDSAVYLCASSPRLADPYTQYFGPGTRLTVL.